Sequencing of this TCR beta chain was carried out in a study of molecular identifiers for immune sequencing clone quantification (dated by TCRdb to 2016 to 2018). At the level of the whole study: In a replicate experiment, RNA from roughly 21,000 or 96,000 naive CD8 T cells was split into five aliquots, four of which were sequenced. The study was a methods study using CD8 T cells to benchmark molecular-identifier clustering-based TCR repertoire sequencing (MIDCIRS) and TCR RNA copy counting. Study-level results and caveats: Naive libraries contained spiked-in Jurkat TCR RNA (approximately nine copies' worth), which is not part of the donor repertoire. Clones above 20 RNA copies held over 97% of molecules in CMV-specific effector cells but under 1% in naive cells. Spiked-in Jurkat TCR RNA equivalent to a single cell was reported to be detectable even among 850,000 to 1,000,000 naive CD8 T cells. When barcode sub-clustering was omitted, TCR diversity was inflated by chimeric consensus sequences, with chimeras reaching as high as 47%. Modeling gave about 3 recovered TCR RNA copies per cell versus approximately 10 by digital PCR, implying approximately 30% capture efficiency. The sizes of highly expanded clones could end up underestimated when identical TCR molecules share a barcode.

Worth noting for this clonotype: The antigen it binds to is not known. Per-nucleotide qualities are absent, and no much larger clonotype sits a single base away.

Library method: PCR. The data were produced on an Illumina HiSeq 4000. Bulk TCR libraries were prepared as previously described, using TCR primers listed in Table S5. The Qiagen AllPrep DNA/RNA kit was used to purify total RNA. Before analysis, reads from multiple sequencing runs of one library were combined. The authors processed their data as follows. Reads were retained only if the reads had an exact TCR constant sequence, and the retained reads were trimmed to 150 nt and grouped according to their 12-nt molecular barcodes. Reads in each barcode group were sub-clustered using a 15% Levenshtein threshold, and a quality-weighted consensus sequence was built for each RNA molecule. Non-functional sequences were excluded, and lower-count sequences lying one edit away from another sequence were also excluded. Based on fitting two negative binomial distributions, any barcode sub-cluster with under 20% of the maximum read count was discarded. Clones were called with MiXCR by TCRdb after fastp trimmed the public reads at Q25, and only in-frame beta chains were retained. Rows with one shared CDR3 protein collapse into an entry with the most common genes and DNA. TCRdb's processing, not the authors', yielded these V and J calls. This sample is represented by more than 300,000 distinct CDR3 sequences; about a fifth of them were singletons. About 0.81% of the sample is held by the ten biggest clonotypes.

Libraries of naive CD8 T cells were built from anywhere between roughly 17,000 and 1,000,000 sorted cells, with 10%, 30% or 50% of the purified RNA used. On a BD FACSAria II, naive CD8 T cells were FACS-sorted as CD8+CD4-CCR7+CD45RA+ and collected into RLT Plus buffer. Detection sensitivity was tested by spiking Jurkat RNA equal to roughly 9 TCR copies' worth into samples containing roughly 17,000-1,100,000 naive CD8 T cells. Enrichment of CD8 T cells was performed with RosetteSep CD8+ T Cell Enrichment Cocktail and Ficoll-Paque, after which ACK red cell lysis was carried out. The TCR comes from a human donor in good health. Some libraries in this study had Jurkat cell RNA spiked in. The specimen sequenced was naive CD8+ T cells from blood, with Jurkat cell RNA spiked in. The cell subset or site label for this specimen denotes: FACS-sorted CD8+CD4-CCR7+CD45RA+ naive T cells.

The bases read TGTGCCAGCAGACCCGACAGGGCTTACGCTGAAGCTTTCTTT. The resulting protein is CASRPDRAYAEAFF. The chain uses TRBV7-6 and TRBJ1-1, with TRBD1 identical over 7 junction bases. Inclusive of the bounding cysteine and phenylalanine, the CDR3 is 14 residues long. The read is trimmed to its CDR3 DNA, 42 bases read in frame from base 1. Relative to germline, V is missing 6 bases and J is missing 6 bases, with 10 bases of the junction outside any gene match. Based on the germline V gene, the CDR1 and CDR2 sequences are SGHVS and FNYEAQ.